Listed below are T cell receptor beta chains from one sample, sequenced in a study of T cells after posttransplantation cyclophosphamide. Profiling relied on immunoSEQ multiplex PCR, and the TCRdb table lists in-frame clones only, not all of them. The table lists about 15,000 clones, 80% to 90% of them singletons. The specimen comprised PBMCs, sampled after an allogeneic stem cell transplant with a calcineurin inhibitor and methotrexate. These receptors all come from a male patient aged 50 to 59 who received an allogeneic stem cell transplant from an unrelated donor, was CMV-positive, and had chronic GVHD only. Some T cells here may be from the graft donor. Each CDR3 is given with its conserved first and last residue. The order of the fields is D gene, V gene, J gene, clone size, CDR3 protein, CDR3 DNA. A D gene is named only where the DNA matches it firmly. A clone size is listed for some rows: how often the clone was seen (once, few, many), or a class if it is expanded.

TRBD1	TRBV5-5	TRBJ1-1	NA	CASSLYQDRRNTEAFF	TGTGCCAGCAGCTTATACCAGGACAGGAGGAACACTGAAGCTTTCTTT
TRBD1	TRBV5-1	TRBJ2-7	NA	CASSGLTGVKDEQYF	TGCGCCAGCAGCGGCCTGACAGGGGTAAAGGACGAGCAGTACTTC
NA	TRBV19	TRBJ2-1	NA	CASSMEGVGINEQFF	TGTGCCAGTAGTATGGAGGGCGTTGGGATCAATGAGCAGTTCTTC
NA	TRBV2	TRBJ2-2	once	CASSQNPQRNTGELFF	TGTGCCAGCAGTCAAAACCCCCAGCGGAACACCGGGGAGCTGTTTTTT
TRBD1	TRBV7-3	TRBJ2-1	NA	CASQGDLSSYNEQFF	TGTGCCAGCCAGGGGGATCTTAGCTCCTACAATGAGCAGTTCTTC
TRBD2	TRBV7-2	TRBJ2-7	NA	CASSLVASGKIYEQYF	TGTGCCAGCAGCTTAGTCGCTAGCGGGAAAATTTACGAGCAGTACTTC
NA	TRBV6-5	TRBJ2-5	NA	CASSSGGWPVQETQYF	TGTGCCAGCAGTTCAGGTGGATGGCCGGTCCAAGAGACCCAGTACTTC
NA	TRBV28	TRBJ1-2	NA	CASISDSYGYTF	TGTGCCAGCATATCGGACAGCTATGGCTACACCTTC
NA	TRBV27	TRBJ1-5	NA	CASSPDSGSNQPQHF	TGTGCCAGCAGTCCCGACTCGGGGAGCAATCAGCCCCAGCATTTT
NA	TRBV11-3	TRBJ1-1	NA	CASRQSGWEGFTEAFF	TGTGCCAGCAGGCAATCAGGGTGGGAAGGGTTCACTGAAGCTTTCTTT
NA	TRBV5-1	TRBJ2-3	NA	CASSFGTIGTDTQYF	TGCGCCAGCAGCTTCGGGACAATAGGTACAGATACGCAGTATTTT
NA	TRBV15	TRBJ2-6	NA	CATRQGSGANVLTF	TGTGCCACCAGGCAGGGCTCTGGGGCCAACGTCCTGACTTTC
NA	TRBV2	TRBJ1-1	NA	CASSALGDKNTEAFF	TGTGCCAGCAGTGCCCTTGGGGACAAGAACACTGAAGCTTTCTTT
NA	TRBV19	TRBJ1-4	NA	CASVAFGQEKLFF	TGTGCCAGTGTTGCTTTCGGACAAGAAAAACTGTTTTTT
NA	TRBV5-1	TRBJ2-7	NA	CASSSSRYEQYF	TGCGCCAGCAGCTCCAGCAGGTACGAGCAGTACTTC
NA	TRBV11-3	TRBJ2-4	NA	CASSLEDYPGNIQYF	TGTGCCAGCAGCTTAGAGGACTACCCGGGGAACATTCAGTACTTC